These 32 T cell receptor beta chains were all obtained from the same sample, sequenced in a study of CD8+ T cells in alopecia areata (dated by TCRdb to the late 2010s). Library generation was performed with the immunoSEQ multiplex PCR assay. For TCR sequencing, RNA was extracted from every sample and reverse transcribed into cDNA to serve as template. TCRdb obtained this table from immuneACCESS and retained in-frame rearrangements with V and J assigned. These tables miss some clones; where compared with another copy, unresolved V genes account for less than half of the shortfall, and the remainder is unexplained. Here the sample has a few hundred thousand clones; more than 30% occur a single time. Around 0.48% of the sample goes to the ten largest clones. The sample's treatment or condition label, decoded: oral pan-JAK inhibitor, 5-10 mg twice daily. Sequencing was performed on CD4+ T cells sorted from blood, taken around week 34, from a patient treated with tofacitinib. The receptors stem from a human donor with alopecia areata.

The table lists this clone with a few counts. V is TRBV13 and J is TRBJ2-6; maybe TRBD1 (6 bases). The CDR3 is 14 amino acids. Germline CDR1 PRHDT, CDR2 FYEKMQ (reference sequence). V lost 8 bases to trimming and J lost 2 bases, with 10 bases between them. The CDR3 DNA follows: TGTGCCAGCTGCTCAGGGGCTGGGGCCAACGTCCTGACTTTC. Its protein product is CASCSGAGANVLTF.

This chain uses TRBV20-1 with TRBJ1-2; D is possibly TRBD1 (5 bases). Per the germline V gene, CDR1 is DFQATT and CDR2 is SNEGSKA (reference sequence). This CDR3 is built from 11 residues. The V end lost 3 bases, the J end lost 7 bases, and 9 bases lay between the germline ends. The CDR3 reads CSASGGAGYTF. CDR3 sequence (DNA): TGCAGTGCTAGTGGTGGGGCTGGCTACACCTTC.

CDR3 loop: CASSSAGTSSRNEQFF. In DNA form, the CDR3 reads TGTGCCAGCAGCTCGGCCGGGACTAGCTCCCGCAATGAGCAGTTCTTC. The chain links TRBV4-2 to TRBJ2-1; 9 nucleotides agree with TRBD2. The germline V gene encodes CDR1 LGHNA and CDR2 YNFKEQ. This CDR3 comprises 16 residues. With 5 bases clipped from V and 6 bases from J, the junction kept 11 bases outside the gene matches.

This clone was recorded a few times. The V call is TRBV7-9, the J call TRBJ2-7; no clear D. The V gene's germline CDR1 is SEHNR and CDR2 FQNEAQ (reference sequence). This CDR3 has 14 amino acids. V shed 1 base and J shed 5 bases, with 12 bases lying between them. As DNA, the CDR3 is TGTGCCAGCAGCTTAGGGCCTCCTCAGGACGAGCAGTACTTC. As protein: CASSLGPPQDEQYF.

This clone was observed a few times. The gene calls are TRBV30 and TRBJ1-1; 7 bases line up with TRBD1. This CDR3 contains 11 residues. Germline values: CDR1 GTSNPN, CDR2 SVGIG (reference sequence). V dropped 3 bases and J dropped 9; count of bases not matched to a gene: 4. The CDR3 region is CAWRGQTKAFF. As DNA, the CDR3 is TGTGCCTGGAGGGGACAGACAAAAGCTTTCTTT.

This clone has a handful of counts. The chain is built from TRBV9 and TRBJ2-2; 10 nucleotides line up with TRBD2. V shed 4 bases and J 5 bases; nucleotides not matched to a gene: 14. The CDR3 is made up of 18 amino acids. Germline V gene data show CDR1 as SGDLS and CDR2 as YYNGEE. CDR3 in amino acids: CASSPRASGSFGTGELFF. The CDR3 region has the DNA TGTGCCAGCAGCCCCCGGGCTAGCGGGAGCTTTGGGACCGGGGAGCTGTTTTTT.

This clone was seen a few times. V and J are TRBV7-2 and TRBJ1-6; D call uncertain. V lost 6 bases, J lost 0 bases, and 9 bases lay in between. Germline CDR1 SGHTA, CDR2 FQGNSA. This CDR3 has 15 amino acids. This CDR3 reads CASRVQSSYNSPLHF. CDR3 sequence (DNA): TGTGCCAGCAGGGTACAGAGCTCCTATAATTCACCCCTCCACTTT.

V is TRBV25-1 and J is TRBJ1-2, with D possibly matching TRBD1 (5 bases). This CDR3 contains 15 residues. With 5 bases removed from V and 0 bases from J, the gap between germline ends came to 13 bases. Germline V gene lookup returns CDR1 MGHDK and CDR2 SYGVNS. CDR3 protein: CASSSPGTANYGYTF. The CDR3 DNA reads TGTGCCAGCAGTTCCCCCGGGACGGCTAACTATGGCTACACCTTC.

This clone has only a few counts. This chain joins TRBV2 and TRBJ2-3; 8 bases agree with TRBD2. Germline values: CDR1 SNHLY, CDR2 FYNNEI. This CDR3 spans 15 amino acids. Trimming took 4 bases from V and 3 from J; bases not matched to a gene: 6. CDR3 amino acids: CASSGAGVGTDTQYF. The CDR3, as DNA: TGTGCCAGCAGTGGAGCGGGAGTGGGGACAGATACGCAGTATTTT.

This clone was seen a single time. The V and J genes are TRBV9 and TRBJ1-2, with unresolved D. V shed 1 base and J shed 8 bases, with 12 bases lying between them. The CDR3 totals 13 residues. Germline V gene sequence: CDR1 SGDLS, CDR2 YYNGEE. Written as DNA, the CDR3 is TGTGCCAGCAGCGTACTCCCCCAGTGGGGCTACACCTTC. As protein: CASSVLPQWGYTF.

This clone was counted between two and nine times. CDR3 region: CASSYLFGQQYF. The DNA of the CDR3 is TGTGCCAGCAGTTACCTGTTCGGCCAGCAGTACTTC. The chain carries TRBV6-5 and TRBJ2-7; no clear D. Germline V CDR1 and CDR2: MNHEY, SVGAGI. Trimming removed 2 bases at V and 8 bases at J, with 10 bases between. This CDR3 is built from 12 residues.

A few counts support this clone. V and J are TRBV7-9 and TRBJ2-5, with D possibly called TRBD1 or TRBD2 (5 bases each). V lost 5 bases and J lost 5, with 18 bases in between. Germline assignment: CDR1 SEHNR and CDR2 FQNEAQ (reference sequence). This CDR3 region has 15 residues. The CDR3 DNA sequence: TGTGCCAGCAGCAACGACCGGGACGCGGTCGAGACCCAGTACTTC. It is translated as CASSNDRDAVETQYF.

The J gene is TRBJ2-5, the V gene TRBV29-1; TRBD2 agrees at 11 bases. CDR1 and CDR2 (germline): SQVTM, ANQGSEA. The V gene end was trimmed by 6 bases and the J gene end by 4 bases; junction bases not matched to a gene: 13. The CDR3 runs to 16 residues. As DNA, the CDR3 is TGCAGCGTGGGAGGGCTAGCGGGAGGTAGGGGAGAGACCCAGTACTTC. It codes for CSVGGLAGGRGETQYF.

This clone was observed a few times. Here the CDR3 reads CATSRAGGLPLTGELFF. DNA for the CDR3: TGTGCCACCAGCAGAGCCGGGGGGCTACCCTTGACCGGGGAGCTGTTTTTT. This chain joins TRBV15 and TRBJ2-2, with D possibly TRBD2 on 7 matching bases. The CDR3 totals 17 residues. V was trimmed by 1 base and J by 5 bases, leaving 17 bases between them. Per germline, CDR1 LNHNV and CDR2 YYDKDF (reference sequence).

The chain is built from TRBV7-9 and TRBJ1-1; D gene ambiguous. Germline CDR1 reads SEHNR; CDR2 reads FQNEAQ (reference sequence). The CDR3 contains 15 residues. The V gene lost 2 bases and the J gene lost 1 base, with 11 bases spanning the gap. CDR3 residues: CASSLSGSRNTEAFF. CDR3 DNA: TGTGCCAGCAGCTTATCGGGGAGCCGGAACACTGAAGCTTTCTTT. Full variable domain (outside the CDR3, taken from reference TRBV7-9 and TRBJ1-1): DTGVSQNPRHKITKRGQNVTFRCDPISEHNRLYWYRQTLGQGPEFLTYFQNEAQLEKSRLLSDRFSAERPKGSFSTLEIQRTEQGDSAMYLCASSLSGSRNTEAFFGQGTRLTVV.

This clone was seen a handful of times. This chain joins TRBV29-1 and TRBJ1-2, with 8 bases that match TRBD1. CDR1 is SQVTM, CDR2 ANQGSEA, per germline. The J segment lost 5 bases and the V segment lost 0 bases, leaving 5 bases of the junction unmatched. The CDR3 is 14 residues long. CDR3 in DNA: TGCAGCGTTGAAGATCGGTGGACAGGGTATGGCTACACCTTC. Its protein is CSVEDRWTGYGYTF. Full variable domain (remainder filled in from reference TRBV29-1 and TRBJ1-2): SAVISQKPSRDICQRGTSLTIQCQVDSQVTMMFWYRQQPGQSLTLIATANQGSEATYESGFVIDKFPISRPNLTFSTLTVSNMSPEDSSIYLCSVEDRWTGYGYTFGSGTRLTVV.

With regard to this clone: At the DNA level, this CDR3 is encoded by other sequences in the same sample as well. CDR3 residues: CSGGDYEQYF. CDR3 bases: TGCAGCGGCGGAGACTACGAGCAGTACTTC. The rearrangement joins TRBV29-1 to TRBJ2-7; D not certain. CDR1 SQVTM and CDR2 ANQGSEA come from the germline V gene. Trimming took off 7 bases at V and 3 bases at J, with 7 bases between the two ends. The CDR3 consists of 10 residues.

The chain carries TRBV4-1 and TRBJ1-1; the D is unclear. The CDR3 loop spans 14 amino acids. The V end was cut by 6 bases, the J end by 0 bases, with 11 bases between. In germline, CDR1 is MGHRA, CDR2 YSYEKL. In nucleotides, the CDR3 is TGCGCCAGCAGGGACGGACTAATGAACACTGAAGCTTTCTTT. This encodes CASRDGLMNTEAFF.

This chain joins TRBV6-1 and TRBJ2-7, with D maybe TRBD1 (6 bases). The CDR3 totals 16 residues. Per germline, CDR1 MNHNS and CDR2 SASEGT. V was trimmed by 2 bases and J by 0 bases, leaving 14 bases between them. For the CDR3, the DNA is TGTGCCAGCAGTGAAATGTTCGGACAGAGCTCCTACGAGCAGTACTTC. It specifies CASSEMFGQSSYEQYF.

Details on this clone: Other DNA sequences of this sample code for an identical CDR3. The V call is TRBV30, the J call TRBJ1-4; TRBD1 agrees at 7 bases. The CDR3 runs 13 residues. The germline V gene has CDR1 GTSNPN and CDR2 SVGIG (reference sequence). V lost 2 bases to trimming and J lost 5 bases; unmatched junction nucleotides: 2. The CDR3 reads CAWSRQGNEKLFF. As DNA, the CDR3 is TGTGCCTGGAGTAGACAGGGAAATGAAAAACTGTTTTTT.

The gene calls are TRBV5-1 and TRBJ2-1, with 9 bases that match TRBD2. The V gene end was trimmed by 4 bases and the J gene end by 8 bases; junction bases not matched to a gene: 10. Germline V lookup: CDR1 SGHRS, CDR2 YFSETQ. CDR3 length equals 15 residues. This chain's CDR3 is CASSPGLARMDEQFF. CDR3 DNA: TGCGCCAGCAGCCCGGGACTAGCCAGGATGGATGAGCAGTTCTTC.

The rearrangement uses TRBV6-5 and TRBJ2-7, with no clear D. CDR3 length equals 13 residues. The germline V gene has CDR1 MNHEY and CDR2 SVGAGI. Trimming took off 2 bases at V and 2 bases at J, with 7 bases between the two ends. The CDR3 reads CASSYMITYEQYF. Written as DNA, the CDR3 is TGTGCCAGCAGTTACATGATAACCTACGAGCAGTACTTC.

To note about this clone: Within the sample, other DNA sequences also encode this same CDR3. The J gene is TRBJ2-3, the V gene TRBV18; D is unresolved. Germline CDR1 and CDR2: KGHSH and LQKENI. Trimming took 3 bases from V and 6 from J, leaving 4 bases between them. The CDR3 is 11 amino acids. This chain's CDR3 is CASSPVDTQYF. The DNA of the CDR3 is TGTGCCAGCTCACCGGTGGATACGCAGTATTTT. Based on the CDR3 plus reference TRBV18 and TRBJ2-3, the full variable domain is NAGVMQNPRHLVRRRGQEARLRCSPMKGHSHVYWYRQLPEEGLKFMVYLQKENIIDESGMPKERFSAEFPKEGPSILRIQQVVRGDSAAYFCASSPVDTQYFGPGTRLTVL.

The chain has TRBV2 and TRBJ2-5; the D is unclear. V lost 6 bases and J 3 bases, leaving 11 bases between the germline ends. The CDR3 extends over 13 amino acids. CDR1 and CDR2 (germline): SNHLY, FYNNEI. The CDR3 DNA reads TGTGCCAGCAGGGCCAGAGCTGAAGAGACCCAGTACTTC. Translating gives CASRARAEETQYF.

This clone showed up just a few times. The chain recombines TRBV29-1 with TRBJ1-4; no firm D call. From germline, CDR1 is SQVTM and CDR2 ANQGSEA. The V and J ends lost 4 bases and 4 bases respectively, with 7 bases between them. This CDR3 is 12 amino acids long. CDR3 coding DNA: TGCAGCGTTGGCGGAGGTAATGAAAAACTGTTTTTT. This codes for CSVGGGNEKLFF.

The chain links TRBV7-3 to TRBJ2-3; a weak D match, TRBD2 (6 bases). CDR1 is SGHTA and CDR2 is FQGTGA in the germline V gene. The CDR3 contains 17 residues. The V gene lost 4 bases and the J gene lost 0 bases, with 17 bases spanning the gap. Here the CDR3 reads CASSSSEPGTSTDTQYF. The CDR3 region has the DNA TGTGCCAGCAGCTCCAGTGAACCCGGGACTAGCACAGATACGCAGTATTTT.

This clone was counted only a few times. The chain couples TRBV6-5 to TRBJ1-2; D remains unclear. Germline CDR1 and CDR2: MNHEY and SVGAGI. Trimming left V 8 bases short and J 4 bases short, with 11 bases between. The CDR3 consists of 12 residues. The CDR3 loop is CASGAAAYGYTF. The CDR3 bases are TGTGCCAGCGGCGCAGCCGCCTATGGCTACACCTTC.

There are a few counts of this clone. The chain carries TRBV2 and TRBJ2-6; D is ambiguous. CDR3 length: 17 residues. Germline CDR1 and CDR2: SNHLY and FYNNEI. Between the trimmed V and J ends, which lost 6 bases and 1 base, there was a span of 16 bases. CDR3 nucleotide sequence: TGTGCCAGCAGCCCCCGGAATATGGGGTCTGGGGCCAACGTCCTGACTTTC. Translating gives CASSPRNMGSGANVLTF.

The sample holds a few counts of this clone. The chain uses TRBV29-1 and TRBJ1-1; D ambiguous. The CDR3 is made up of 12 amino acids. Trimming took 3 bases from V and 8 from J, leaving 13 bases between them. Per germline, CDR1 SQVTM and CDR2 ANQGSEA. CDR3 sequence reads: CSVDRLRKEAFF. CDR3 coding DNA: TGCAGCGTTGACCGGCTTAGGAAAGAAGCTTTCTTT.

V usage is TRBV5-1 and J usage is TRBJ2-1, with D perhaps matching TRBD2 (6 bases). The CDR3 sequence is 16 residues long. Per the germline V gene, CDR1 is SGHRS and CDR2 is YFSETQ. V lost 3 bases, J lost 8 bases, and 21 bases lay in between. Here the CDR3 reads CASSWAGGTQGDEQFF. The DNA of the CDR3 is TGCGCCAGCAGCTGGGCCGGGGGAACTCAAGGGGATGAGCAGTTCTTC.

This clone was seen once. This chain joins TRBV30 and TRBJ2-6; D gene unclear. Between the trimmed V and J ends, which lost 0 bases and 2 bases, there was a span of 5 bases. The germline gives CDR1 GTSNPN, CDR2 SVGIG (reference sequence). This CDR3 has 14 amino acids. CDR3 in amino acids: CAWSVTPGANVLTF. CDR3 bases: TGTGCCTGGAGTGTAACGCCTGGGGCCAACGTCCTGACTTTC.

V gene TRBV6-1 combines with J gene TRBJ1-1, with 8 bases aligning to TRBD1. CDR1 is MNHNS and CDR2 is SASEGT in the germline V gene. V was clipped by 6 bases and J by 11 bases; unmatched bases: 5. CDR3 length equals 11 residues. The CDR3 protein is CASSSDRVAFF. As DNA, the CDR3 is TGTGCCAGCAGCTCGGACAGGGTGGCTTTCTTT.